This record covers a single T cell receptor (beta chain). This sample is part of a study of blood T cell repertoires in COVID-19. As originally analysed: Reference gene primer amplification gave nucleated cell count estimates. The assay was immunoSEQ multiplex PCR, and TCRdb's table has in-frame clones only and misses some. V and J calls and clone size come straight from that table; D and trimming were deduced from the DNA. This table has around 140,000 clones, 87% appearing once. V was shortened by 2 bases and J by 4 bases, with 14 bases between the two germline ends. The CDR3 totals 15 residues. Looked up from germline, CDR1 is SGHDN and CDR2 is FVKESK.

The J gene is TRBJ1-1, the V gene TRBV14; TRBD1 is a possible D gene (6 bases). Sequenced material: peripheral blood. The receptor comes from a man in his fifties or sixties who had recovered from COVID-19. CDR3 sequence reads: CASSQLQGSGTEAFF. In nucleotides, the CDR3 is TGTGCCAGCAGCCAACTACAGGGATCGGGCACTGAAGCTTTCTTT.